This TCR beta chain was recovered during a study of blood T cells in healthy people across ages. This clonotype was counted many times. Sample-barcoded 5' priming and a J-beta primer mix drove a second PCR of roughly 6 to 12 cycles. Each CDR3 protein gets one entry after TCRdb re-called the 5' RACE reads with MiXCR. The repertoire holds around 650,000 distinct CDR3 sequences, about 43% seen once, with about 30% in the top ten. This receptor was identified in an older man in good health. Sequencing was done on a sample of blood.

CDR3 sequence (DNA): TGCAGTGCTAGAGTTCCGGGACAGGGACCCCATGAGCAGTTCTTC. This sequence encodes CSARVPGQGPHEQFF. The V and J genes are TRBV20-1 and TRBJ2-1; 9 positions agree with TRBD1. The germline V gene has CDR1 DFQATT and CDR2 SNEGSKA (reference sequence). J gave up 8 bases and V 1 base, and 9 bases lay outside the gene matches. The CDR3 length is 15 residues.